Given below is one T cell receptor (beta chain) in context. Its antigen is still unknown. This sample is part of a study of T-cell memory formation after mild COVID-19. Whole-study results and caveats: The appearance of some responding clones in pre-infection memory suggested that cross-reactive memory joined.

The V end lost 3 bases, the J end lost 2 bases, and 11 bases lay between the germline ends. The V gene's germline CDR1 is SGHDN and CDR2 FVKESK. The CDR3 runs 14 residues. TCR alpha and TCR beta cDNA libraries carrying sample barcodes and UMIs came from 5'RACE with constant-segment primers. One entry per CDR3 protein results from TCRdb running MiXCR on the 5' RACE reads. This repertoire shows under 150,000 distinct CDR3 sequences, approximately 22% found once; its top ten account for roughly 37%. The gene calls are TRBV14 and TRBJ2-7; TRBD1 might be the D (6 bases). The sequence was obtained from a man aged 18 to 29 who had mild COVID-19 (a few samples of this study predate the infection). Cell type and time point are not known. The sequenced material came from PBMCs or a T cell subset sorted from them (not recorded which). The CDR3 here is CASSHQGTPYEQYF. CDR3 in DNA: TGTGCCAGCAGCCATCAGGGGACCCCCTACGAGCAGTACTTC. The full variable domain, completed using reference TRBV14 and TRBJ2-7, is EAGVTQFPSHSVIEKGQTVTLRCDPISGHDNLYWYRRVMGKEIKFLLHFVKESKQDESGMPNNRFLAERTGGTYSTLKVQPAELEDSGVYFCASSHQGTPYEQYFGPGTRLTVT.